What follows describes a single T cell receptor beta chain. Germline-derived CDR1 and CDR2 are LGHDT and YNNKEL (reference sequence). The V end was cut by 4 bases, the J end by 2 bases, with 11 bases between. The CDR3 has 14 amino acids. Data came from immunoSEQ multiplex PCR; TCRdb stores just in-frame clones and leaves some out. The sample comprises about 110,000 clones, approximately 84% of which are singletons, and around 6.4% rests with the top ten. This sample was included in a study of control samples from healthy donors and cancer patients. The rearrangement joins TRBV3-1 (or the pseudogene TRBV3-2) to TRBJ1-2; D unclear. Sample: blood. This receptor was identified in a young man in good health. CDR3 sequence (DNA): TGTGCCAGCAGCCCAAAAGGGCGGAACTATGGCTACACCTTC. It yields the protein CASSPKGRNYGYTF.